This passage covers 28 T cell receptor beta chains from one sample sequenced in a study of tumor-infiltrating lymphocytes in localized non-small cell lung cancer. The assay was immunoSEQ multiplex PCR, and TCRdb's table has in-frame clones only and misses some. The sample has 8,000 to 9,500 clones, 77% seen once. The sequenced sample was lung tumor tissue. The receptors come from a human donor with non-small cell lung cancer.

The chain combines TRBV6-5 with TRBJ2-3; D is unresolved. This CDR3 has 14 residues. Germline CDR1 is MNHEY and CDR2 is SVGAGI. Trimming removed 2 bases at V and 10 bases at J, with 16 bases between. The CDR3 loop reads CASSYNFIASAQYF. The CDR3 region has the DNA TGTGCCAGCAGTTACAACTTCATAGCCTCTGCGCAGTATTTT.

The chain recombines TRBV21-1 with TRBJ1-5. TRBV21-1 counts as a pseudogene. The CDR3 spans 14 residues. The CDR3 DNA sequence: TGTGCCAGCAGCAAGGGTCAGCACAATCAGCCCCAGCATTTT. Encoded protein: CASSKGQHNQPQHF.

This clone was found a few times. V usage is TRBV7-2 and J usage is TRBJ2-7; TRBD2 aligns across 11 bases. The CDR3 spans 15 residues. Germline values: CDR1 SGHTA, CDR2 FQGNSA. The V segment lost 0 bases and the J segment 2 bases; nucleotides outside the gene matches: 0. The CDR3, as DNA: TGTGCCAGCAGCTTAGCGGGACTAGCGGCCTACGAGCAGTACTTC. It encodes CASSLAGLAAYEQYF.

The genes are TRBV30 and TRBJ2-3; D tentatively fits TRBD1 or TRBD2 (5 bases each). V gave up 2 bases and J gave up 0 bases, with 15 bases separating them. CDR3 length: 16 residues. Germline V gives CDR1 GTSNPN, CDR2 SVGIG (reference sequence). CDR3 in amino acids: CAWSRSGATSTDTQYF. The DNA for the CDR3 is TGTGCCTGGAGTCGTTCCGGGGCCACTAGCACAGATACGCAGTATTTT.

The chain carries TRBV10-3 and TRBJ2-7; a possible D gene is TRBD2 (6 bases). The germline V gene has CDR1 ENHRY and CDR2 SYGVKD. V was shortened by 0 bases and J by 1 base, with 10 bases between the two germline ends. The CDR3 is 15 residues long. This chain's CDR3 is CAISESFGGSYEQYF. CDR3 bases: TGTGCCATCAGTGAGTCCTTCGGAGGGTCCTACGAGCAGTACTTC.

The chain couples TRBV18 to TRBJ1-5, with D perhaps TRBD1 (6 bases). V was cut by 3 bases and J by 2 bases, with 14 bases left in between. Germline CDR1 is KGHSH and CDR2 is LQKENI. This CDR3 has 16 residues. The CDR3 loop reads CASSPRQQGGNQPQHF. CDR3 in DNA: TGTGCCAGCTCACCCCGCCAACAGGGAGGCAATCAGCCCCAGCATTTT.

In DNA, the CDR3 is TGCGCCAGCAGCCTTACAGGGGCGATGGACAATGAGCAGTTCTTC. Translated: CASSLTGAMDNEQFF. The chain employs TRBV4-1 and TRBJ2-1; 7 bases line up with TRBD1. The CDR3 is 15 residues long. V lost 4 bases and J lost 5; bases outside the gene matches: 8. The germline CDR1 and CDR2 sequences are MGHRA and YSYEKL.

V gene TRBV5-1 combines with J gene TRBJ2-1; D remains ambiguous. Germline V lookup: CDR1 SGHRS, CDR2 YFSETQ. Trimming shortened V by 1 base and J by 5 bases, and 7 bases separated the two germline ends. The CDR3 has 13 residues. The chain's CDR3 is CASSLIVNNEQFF. The CDR3 DNA reads TGCGCCAGCAGCTTGATAGTCAACAATGAGCAGTTCTTC.

The J gene is TRBJ2-3, the V gene TRBV18; 9 bases fit TRBD2. Germline V gene sequence: CDR1 KGHSH, CDR2 LQKENI. V was clipped by 4 bases and J by 3 bases; unmatched bases: 2. The CDR3 has 14 residues. The CDR3 protein is CASSRGRATDTQYF. The CDR3 DNA follows: TGTGCCAGCTCACGCGGGAGGGCGACAGATACGCAGTATTTT.

This clone has a single count. The chain uses TRBV28 and TRBJ2-3; no definite D call. V was trimmed by 6 bases and J by 7 bases, leaving 11 bases between them. CDR3 length equals 12 residues. In germline, CDR1 is MDHEN, CDR2 SYDVKM. CDR3 in amino acids: CASRVKLNTQYF. The DNA for the CDR3 is TGTGCCAGCAGGGTAAAGCTTAATACGCAGTATTTT.

This chain connects TRBV9 to TRBJ2-3, with no clear D. Trimming cost V 3 bases and J 6 bases, with 17 bases left between them. This CDR3 has 15 residues. Germline V gene lookup returns CDR1 SGDLS and CDR2 YYNGEE. The CDR3 loop reads CASSGTGLLTDTQYF. The DNA for the CDR3 is TGTGCCAGCAGCGGTACCGGATTGCTAACCGATACGCAGTATTTT.

The count of this clone is one. This chain connects TRBV5-5 to TRBJ1-2; D is undetermined. The CDR3 totals 15 residues. V lost 3 bases and J 0 bases, leaving 12 bases between the germline ends. CDR1 is SGHKS and CDR2 is YYEKEE in the germline V gene (reference sequence). The CDR3 DNA follows: TGTGCCAGCAGCTGGGTCCTAACAGCTAACTATGGCTACACCTTC. Translated, it gives CASSWVLTANYGYTF.

This clone was counted once. J is TRBJ2-1 and V is TRBV18, with TRBD2 matching over 8 bases. Germline CDR1 reads KGHSH; CDR2 reads LQKENI. The CDR3 loop spans 15 amino acids. The ends lost 0 bases at V and 9 bases at J; junction bases unmatched: 7. CDR3 region: CASSPPGLVDAEQFF. CDR3 in DNA: TGTGCCAGCTCACCACCGGGACTAGTAGACGCTGAGCAGTTCTTC.

This clone has just a few counts. V usage is TRBV9 and J usage is TRBJ2-1, with D tentatively TRBD1 (5 bases). The V gene lost 2 bases and the J gene lost 10 bases, with 16 bases spanning the gap. The CDR3 spans 14 residues. Looked up from germline, CDR1 is SGDLS and CDR2 is YYNGEE. The CDR3, as DNA: TGTGCCAGCAGCGTGGAGATGGGGCTTAACGAGCAGTTCTTC. Translated, it gives CASSVEMGLNEQFF.

This sequence joins TRBV6-6 and TRBJ1-1; 7 bases line up with TRBD1. The trim removed 0 bases at V and 6 bases at J, leaving 4 bases unmatched. Germline lookup yields CDR1 MNHNY and CDR2 SVGAGI (reference sequence). This CDR3 is built from 14 residues. The CDR3 loop is CASSYSTGNAEAFF. CDR3 sequence (DNA): TGTGCCAGCAGTTACTCGACAGGGAATGCTGAAGCTTTCTTT.

The rearrangement links TRBV27 to TRBJ2-5, with D tentatively TRBD1 or TRBD2 (5 bases each). The J call may be mistaken, given a closer DNA end match to TRBJ2-7. Per the germline V gene, CDR1 is MNHEY and CDR2 is SMNVEV (reference sequence). The CDR3 has 16 amino acids. The CDR3 protein is CASTSGAGRSSYEQYF. The CDR3 DNA sequence: TGTGCCAGCACTTCCGGGGCAGGCCGCAGCTCCTACGAGCAGTACTTC.

V is TRBV28 and J is TRBJ1-4, with D unclear. The CDR3 has 15 amino acids. The germline CDR1 and CDR2 sequences are MDHEN and SYDVKM. V lost 3 bases and J 10 bases, leaving 18 bases between the germline ends. The CDR3 here is CASSFLSKPRGKLFF. DNA for the CDR3: TGTGCCAGCAGTTTTCTAAGCAAACCTCGGGGAAAACTGTTTTTT.

V usage is TRBV19 and J usage is TRBJ2-3, with 7 bases fitting TRBD1. V lost 6 bases and J lost 2; bases outside the gene matches: 8. The CDR3 contains 15 residues. In germline, CDR1 is LNHDA, CDR2 SQIVND (reference sequence). CDR3 in amino acids: CASRKDRAITDTQYF. The CDR3 DNA follows: TGTGCCAGTAGGAAAGACAGGGCGATCACAGATACGCAGTATTTT.

V is TRBV25-1 and J is TRBJ2-7; no clear D. CDR3 length: 14 residues. Trimming removed 6 bases at V and 2 bases at J, with 14 bases between. In germline, CDR1 is MGHDK, CDR2 SYGVNS. The CDR3 DNA reads TGTGCCAGCAGAAAAAAGGTTAATCCCTACGAGCAGTACTTC. Residues: CASRKKVNPYEQYF.

The V and J genes are TRBV14 and TRBJ1-2; 12 bases agree with TRBD1. J was trimmed by 4 bases and V by 2 bases; bases with no gene match: 2. This CDR3 has 15 residues. Germline CDR1 SGHDN, CDR2 FVKESK. The CDR3 is CASSQQGQGAYGYTF. In DNA, the CDR3 is TGTGCCAGCAGCCAACAGGGACAGGGGGCCTATGGCTACACCTTC.

This rearrangement joins TRBV6-5 to TRBJ2-7; D possibly corresponds to TRBD1 (5 bases). The V end lost 0 bases, the J end lost 4 bases, and 7 bases lay between the germline ends. The CDR3 spans 13 residues. Germline loops: CDR1 MNHEY, CDR2 SVGAGI. The CDR3 nucleotides read TGTGCCAGCAGTTACTCGACAGAGTACGAGCAGTACTTC. This gives the protein CASSYSTEYEQYF.

The chain recombines TRBV5-1 with TRBJ2-4; unclear D gene. V shed 0 bases and J shed 4 bases, with 8 bases lying between them. The V gene's germline CDR1 is SGHRS and CDR2 YFSETQ. The CDR3 runs 14 residues. The CDR3 DNA reads TGCGCCAGCAGCTTGGGGATGGGGAAAAACATTCAGTACTTC. Translating it yields CASSLGMGKNIQYF.

The chain's CDR3 is CSAREGAGANVLTF. In nucleotides, the CDR3 is TGCAGCGCCCGAGAAGGTGCTGGGGCCAACGTCCTGACTTTC. V is TRBV29-1 and J is TRBJ2-6, with D uncertain. Germline V lookup: CDR1 SQVTM, CDR2 ANQGSEA. V was trimmed by 7 bases and J by 2 bases, leaving 12 bases between them. This CDR3 spans 14 amino acids.

The V gene is TRBV7-9, the J gene TRBJ1-4, with 9 bases lining up with TRBD1. The CDR3 consists of 14 residues. Trimming took 5 bases from V and 4 from J; bases not matched to a gene: 2. CDR1 is SEHNR and CDR2 is FQNEAQ in the germline V gene (reference sequence). In nucleotides, the CDR3 is TGTGCCAGCAGCGTGGGACAGGGTAATGAAAAACTGTTTTTT. The encoded protein is CASSVGQGNEKLFF.

The chain uses TRBV7-9 and TRBJ2-5, with D perhaps TRBD1 (6 bases). This CDR3 comprises 13 residues. Deletions cut 4 bases from V and 4 bases from J, with 10 bases between. Germline assignment: CDR1 SEHNR and CDR2 FQNEAQ (reference sequence). In nucleotides, the CDR3 is TGTGCCAGCAGCTACGGACAGATAGAGACCCAGTACTTC. Its translation: CASSYGQIETQYF.

The genes are TRBV28 and TRBJ1-3; tentative D call: TRBD1 (6 bases). The CDR3 consists of 15 residues. The V end lost 6 bases, the J end lost 0 bases, and 12 bases lay between the germline ends. The germline CDR1 and CDR2 sequences are MDHEN and SYDVKM. This chain's CDR3 is CASRPGAISGNTIYF. CDR3 coding DNA: TGTGCCAGCAGACCAGGGGCTATCTCTGGAAACACCATATATTTT.

The J gene is TRBJ2-7, the V gene TRBV28; maybe TRBD2 (5 bases). Germline V CDR1 and CDR2: MDHEN, SYDVKM. This CDR3 has 12 residues. V was clipped by 6 bases and J by 3 bases, with 9 bases between them. CDR3: CASRGLHYEQYF. CDR3 DNA sequence: TGTGCCAGCAGAGGACTCCACTACGAGCAGTACTTC.

This clone was recorded only once. J is TRBJ2-3 and V is TRBV5-6, with 7 bases lining up with TRBD2. The CDR3 consists of 15 residues. Per the germline V gene, CDR1 is SGHDT and CDR2 is YYEEEE. V dropped 1 base and J dropped 13; count of bases not matched to a gene: 15. The CDR3 loop is CASSLIGLAVQFKYF. The CDR3 DNA follows: TGTGCCAGCAGCTTGATCGGTCTAGCGGTACAATTTAAGTATTTT. The full variable domain, rest sourced from reference TRBV5-6 and TRBJ2-3, is DAGVTQSPTHLIKTRGQQVTLRCSPKSGHDTVSWYQQALGQGPQFIFQYYEEEERQRGNFPDRFSGHQFPNYSSELNVNALLLGDSALYLCASSLIGLAVQFKYFGPGTRLTVL.